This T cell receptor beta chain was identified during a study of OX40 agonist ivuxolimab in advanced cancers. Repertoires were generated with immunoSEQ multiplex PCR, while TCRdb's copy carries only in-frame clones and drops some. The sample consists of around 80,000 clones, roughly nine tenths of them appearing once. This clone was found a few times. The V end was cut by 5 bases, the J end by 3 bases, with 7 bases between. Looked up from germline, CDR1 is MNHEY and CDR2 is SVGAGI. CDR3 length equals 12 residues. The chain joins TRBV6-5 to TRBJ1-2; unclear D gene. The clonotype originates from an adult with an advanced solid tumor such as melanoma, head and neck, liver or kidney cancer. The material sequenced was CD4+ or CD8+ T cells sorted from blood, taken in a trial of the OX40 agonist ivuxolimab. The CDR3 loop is CASSTDHYGYTF. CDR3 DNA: TGTGCCAGCAGTACAGACCACTATGGCTACACCTTC.